Sequencing of this T cell receptor (beta chain) was carried out in a study of CD8 T cells in Susac syndrome. RNA in amounts of about 0.5 to 1 ug was reverse transcribed with random hexamers. The authors amplified TCR beta CDR3 across 54 Vbeta and 13 Jbeta using immunoSEQ multiplex PCR. Each CDR3 protein gets one entry after TCRdb re-called the immunoSEQ multiplex PCR reads with MiXCR. Of approximately 76,000 distinct CDR3 sequences listed, about 95% are singletons. In the multiple sclerosis control group, patients were treatment-naive and had stable or active relapsing-remitting disease. Germline loops: CDR1 SGHTS, CDR2 YDEGEE. V lost 2 bases and J 3 bases, leaving 18 bases between the germline ends. The CDR3 is 16 residues long.

The chain recombines TRBV5-8 with TRBJ2-7, with TRBD1 as a possible D gene (5 bases). The specimen sequenced was CD8+ T cells from PBMCs. The TCR comes from a human donor with multiple sclerosis. Written as DNA, the CDR3 is TGTGCCAGCAGCTTAAGGCCGACAGTAATCTACTACGAGCAGTACTTC. Its protein is CASSLRPTVIYYEQYF.